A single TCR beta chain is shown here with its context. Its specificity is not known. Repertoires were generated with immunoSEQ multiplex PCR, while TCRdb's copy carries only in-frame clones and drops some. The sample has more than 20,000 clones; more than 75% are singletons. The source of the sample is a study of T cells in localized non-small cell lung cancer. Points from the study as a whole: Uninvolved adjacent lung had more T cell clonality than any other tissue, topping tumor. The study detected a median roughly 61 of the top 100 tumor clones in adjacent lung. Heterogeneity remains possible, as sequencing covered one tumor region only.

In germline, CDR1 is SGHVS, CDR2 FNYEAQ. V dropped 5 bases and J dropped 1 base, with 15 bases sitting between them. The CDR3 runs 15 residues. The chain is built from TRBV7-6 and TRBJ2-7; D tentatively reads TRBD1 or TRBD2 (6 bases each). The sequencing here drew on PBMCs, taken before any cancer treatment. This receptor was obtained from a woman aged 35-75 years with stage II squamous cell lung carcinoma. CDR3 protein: CASSPGGGLSYEQYF. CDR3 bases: TGTGCCAGCAGCCCCGGGGGCGGGCTGTCCTACGAGCAGTACTTC.